One sample yielded the 13 T cell receptor beta chains listed below, sequenced in a study of shared clonotypes between healthy human individuals. Using immunoSEQ multiplex PCR, the repertoire was profiled, and TCRdb retains in-frame clones only, with some absent. The data show hundreds of thousands of clones, with around 78% seen just once and around 12% held by the top ten. What was sequenced was PBMCs. The receptors come from a woman aged 40 to 50 in good health. Some clones in this sample may be carry-over from other donors' samples.

This clone has just one count. The V and J genes are TRBV19 and TRBJ2-7, with TRBD2 matching over 7 bases. CDR1 LNHDA and CDR2 SQIVND come from the germline V gene (reference sequence). The CDR3 totals 14 residues. Trimming took 1 base from V and 0 from J; bases not matched to a gene: 0. CDR3 bases: TGTGCCAGTAGTATAGGCGGGGGCTCCTACGAGCAGTACTTC. Translated: CASSIGGGSYEQYF.

The chain recombines TRBV14 with TRBJ2-3; 12 bases align to TRBD2. The CDR3 sequence is 17 residues long. V was pared by 2 bases and J by 6 bases, with 9 bases of the junction left unmatched. Per the germline V gene, CDR1 is SGHDN and CDR2 is FVKESK. DNA of the CDR3: TGTGCCAGCAGCCAATCCCTACTAGCGGGAGGCGAGGATACGCAGTATTTT. Protein sequence: CASSQSLLAGGEDTQYF.

This clone was seen once. The V call is TRBV2, the J call TRBJ1-5; no definite D call. The ends were cut back, 3 bases at V and 6 bases at J, with 9 bases in the middle. Looked up from germline, CDR1 is SNHLY and CDR2 is FYNNEI. The CDR3 loop spans 13 amino acids. The CDR3 sequence is CASSDKGSQPQHF. The CDR3 DNA reads TGTGCCAGCAGTGATAAGGGTAGTCAGCCCCAGCATTTT. The full variable domain, rest sourced from reference TRBV2 and TRBJ1-5, is EPEVTQTPSHQVTQMGQEVILRCVPISNHLYFYWYRQILGQKVEFLVSFYNNEISEKSEIFDDQFSVERPDGSNFTLKIRSTKLEDSAMYFCASSDKGSQPQHFGDGTRLSIL.

The V and J genes are TRBV7-9 and TRBJ2-3; 12 nucleotides align to TRBD2. The V gene end was trimmed by 4 bases and the J gene end by 0 bases; junction bases not matched to a gene: 5. The CDR3 has 17 residues. Germline CDR1 is SEHNR and CDR2 is FQNEAQ (reference sequence). The CDR3 DNA reads as TGTGCCAGCAGCTGGTCTAGCGGGAGGGGTAGCACAGATACGCAGTATTTT. Protein: CASSWSSGRGSTDTQYF. Based on the CDR3 plus reference TRBV7-9 and TRBJ2-3, the full variable domain is DTGVSQNPRHKITKRGQNVTFRCDPISEHNRLYWYRQTLGQGPEFLTYFQNEAQLEKSRLLSDRFSAERPKGSFSTLEIQRTEQGDSAMYLCASSWSSGRGSTDTQYFGPGTRLTVL.

This clone has just a few counts. This chain joins TRBV10-3 and TRBJ1-4; D is uncertain. V dropped 0 bases and J dropped 3 bases, with 11 bases sitting between them. Germline CDR1 is ENHRY and CDR2 is SYGVKD. The CDR3 totals 16 residues. The CDR3 sequence is CAISESARGANEKLFF. CDR3 bases: TGTGCCATCAGTGAGTCCGCCCGGGGTGCTAATGAAAAACTGTTTTTT.

V gene TRBV2 combines with J gene TRBJ2-5; 7 nucleotides match TRBD2. With V trimmed by 2 bases and J by 6 bases, 6 bases remained unmatched. Looked up from germline, CDR1 is SNHLY and CDR2 is FYNNEI. The CDR3 contains 14 residues. CDR3 protein: CASSESGGSKTQYF. In nucleotides, the CDR3 is TGTGCCAGCAGTGAATCCGGCGGGAGTAAGACCCAGTACTTC.

This chain joins TRBV11-2 and TRBJ2-1, with 7 bases matching TRBD2. In germline, CDR1 is SGHAT, CDR2 FQNNGV. This CDR3 is 15 amino acids long. The V segment lost 1 base and the J segment 4 bases; nucleotides outside the gene matches: 4. In DNA, the CDR3 is TGTGCCAGCAGCTTAGCGTTAGCGGGTTACAATGAGCAGTTCTTC. Protein product: CASSLALAGYNEQFF.

The V call is TRBV7-9, the J call TRBJ2-2, with D tentatively TRBD1 (6 bases). Trimming took off 5 bases at V and 6 bases at J, with 10 bases between the two ends. The CDR3 runs to 13 residues. Germline V lookup: CDR1 SEHNR, CDR2 FQNEAQ (reference sequence). The CDR3 DNA reads TGTGCCAGCAGCCCAGGGGCTTCCGGGGAGCTGTTTTTT. It translates to CASSPGASGELFF.

The chain joins TRBV19 to TRBJ2-3; D possibly corresponds to TRBD2 (5 bases). The germline gives CDR1 LNHDA, CDR2 SQIVND (reference sequence). The CDR3 runs 13 residues. V lost 6 bases and J 6 bases, leaving 13 bases between the germline ends. The CDR3 spells CASRVGVGDTQYF. The CDR3 coding sequence is TGTGCCAGTAGGGTCGGGGTCGGGGATACGCAGTATTTT.

Turning to this clone: The sample has other DNA sequences that encode this CDR3 too. The V gene is TRBV5-1, the J gene TRBJ2-7, with 10 bases identical to TRBD1. CDR1 and CDR2 (germline): SGHRS, YFSETQ. After removal of 0 bases from V and 6 bases from J, the junction contained 3 bases not matched to a gene. The CDR3 covers 14 residues. CDR3 loop: CASSLGTGGGEQYF. The CDR3 DNA is TGCGCCAGCAGCTTGGGGACAGGGGGAGGCGAGCAGTACTTC.

Comment on this clone: A far larger clone is only one base removed, so a read error is likely. The V and J genes are TRBV18 and TRBJ1-5, with D possibly being TRBD1 (5 bases). With 3 bases removed from V and 7 bases from J, the gap between germline ends came to 16 bases. CDR3 size: 15 residues. CDR1 and CDR2 (germline): KGHSH, LQKENI. CDR3 coding DNA: TGTGCCAGCTCACCTTCCCGGGACGGGGGACAGCCCCAGCATTTT. Translated, it gives CASSPSRDGGQPQHF. The variable domain in full, completed from reference TRBV18 and TRBJ1-5, reads NAGVMQNPRHLVRRRGQEARLRCSPMKGHSHVYWYRQLPEEGLKFMVYLQKENIIDESGMPKERFSAEFPKEGPSILRIQQVVRGDSAAYFCASSPSRDGGQPQHFGDGTRLSIL.

The DNA of the CDR3 is TGTGCCAGCAGCCAAGAGCTGGGGCAGGGCGGGGAGCAGTTCTTC. This sequence encodes CASSQELGQGGEQFF. The rearrangement uses TRBV4-2 and TRBJ2-1; either TRBD1 or TRBD2 may fit D (5 bases each). Per germline, CDR1 LGHNA and CDR2 YNFKEQ. V lost 0 bases and J lost 10, with 16 bases in between. The CDR3 loop spans 15 amino acids.

This chain joins TRBV27 and TRBJ2-7, with 10 bases fitting TRBD2. The CDR3 is made up of 19 amino acids. Trimming cost V 5 bases and J 7 bases; bases outside gene matches: 23. Germline loops: CDR1 MNHEY, CDR2 SMNVEV (reference sequence). The CDR3 spells CASSPHGASGRPVRSEQYF. In DNA form, the CDR3 reads TGTGCCAGCAGTCCCCACGGGGCTAGCGGGAGACCTGTGAGGAGTGAGCAGTACTTC.